The 10 T cell receptor beta chains below all came from one sample that was sequenced in a study of blood T cells in healthy people across ages. For the second PCR, which ran for about 7 to 12 cycles, a sample-barcoded 5' primer and a J-beta primer mix were used. TCRdb independently ran MiXCR on the 5' RACE reads; one entry per CDR3 protein. The table records fewer than 900,000 distinct CDR3 sequences, roughly 47% of them present only once. Sequencing was performed on blood. The origin of the receptors is a woman aged 60-75 years in good health.

J is TRBJ2-1 and V is TRBV2; tentative D call: TRBD1 (7 bases). The CDR3 sequence is 15 residues long. The germline V gene encodes CDR1 SNHLY and CDR2 FYNNEI. V was clipped by 2 bases and J by 2 bases, with 10 bases between them. CDR3 sequence reads: CASSEQGGAYNEQFF. The CDR3 region has the DNA TGTGCCAGCAGTGAACAGGGGGGAGCCTACAATGAGCAGTTCTTC.

This clonotype has a handful of counts. J is TRBJ2-7 and V is TRBV6-2 or TRBV6-3; no clear D gene. The V gene lost 5 bases and the J gene lost 1 base, with 12 bases spanning the gap. CDR1 and CDR2 from the germline V gene are MNHEY and SVGEGT. The CDR3 contains 14 residues. CDR3 DNA sequence: TGTGCCAGCAGTGCCCCGGGTTTTTCCTACGAGCAGTACTTC. It codes for CASSAPGFSYEQYF.

This clonotype was recorded a few times. V gene TRBV12-3 or TRBV12-4 combines with J gene TRBJ1-2; D is ambiguous. Trimming removed 1 base from V and 8 bases from J, with 14 bases in between. This CDR3 spans 14 amino acids. In DNA, the CDR3 is TGTGCCAGCAGTTTAGTTTCGAGGCCCGGCGGCTACACCTTC. It yields the protein CASSLVSRPGGYTF.

V and J are TRBV2 and TRBJ2-1, with a tentative D call TRBD1 (6 bases). Trimming took 0 bases from V and 10 from J, leaving 13 bases between them. This CDR3 region has 14 residues. CDR1 is SNHLY, CDR2 FYNNEI, per germline. The CDR3 is CASSEAHRAKEQFF. For the CDR3, the DNA is TGTGCCAGCAGTGAAGCCCACAGGGCTAAAGAGCAGTTCTTC.

This clonotype has a count of ten or more. V usage is TRBV29-1 and J usage is TRBJ2-6; no reliable D call. The CDR3 is 14 amino acids. The germline V gene encodes CDR1 SQVTM and CDR2 ANQGSEA. V lost 4 bases to trimming and J lost 4 bases, with 11 bases between them. CDR3 DNA: TGCAGCGTTGGCCTGGGGTCGGGGGCCAACGTCCTGACTTTC. Its translation is CSVGLGSGANVLTF.

In regard to this clonotype: Just one base apart from a much larger clone, this may be a read error. CDR3 amino acids: CASSREGLYGQYF. Here the CDR3 DNA reads TGTGCCAGCAGCCGAGAGGGTCTTTACGGGCAGTACTTC. This chain joins TRBV3-1 and TRBJ2-5, with D perhaps matching TRBD2 (5 bases). CDR1 and CDR2 (germline): LGHDT, YNNKEL (reference sequence). The CDR3 has 13 amino acids. The V end was cut by 4 bases, the J end by 11 bases, with 17 bases between.

This clonotype was recorded a few times. V gene TRBV6-5 combines with J gene TRBJ2-1; 14 bases are a match to TRBD2. Germline V CDR1 and CDR2: MNHEY, SVGAGI. V shed 7 bases, J shed 12 bases, and the junction held 5 bases outside the gene matches. CDR3 length: 13 amino acids. CDR3 sequence reads: CASTGTSGSGQFF. As DNA, the CDR3 is TGTGCCAGCACCGGGACTAGCGGGAGTGGGCAGTTCTTC.

The chain joins TRBV29-1 to TRBJ2-3; 9 nucleotides align to TRBD1. The CDR3 is made up of 14 amino acids. The germline V gene has CDR1 SQVTM and CDR2 ANQGSEA. V dropped 7 bases and J dropped 5; count of bases not matched to a gene: 10. The CDR3 loop reads CSADSGTGIDTQYF. For the CDR3, the DNA is TGCAGCGCCGACTCTGGGACAGGGATAGATACGCAGTATTTT.

The chain joins TRBV13 to TRBJ2-6; no firm D call. Trimming left V 5 bases short and J 0 bases short, with 17 bases between. CDR1 and CDR2 (germline): PRHDT, FYEKMQ (reference sequence). CDR3 size: 18 residues. CDR3 sequence reads: CASSPRYTHSSGANVLTF. Here the CDR3 DNA reads TGTGCCAGCAGCCCCCGGTACACACATAGCTCTGGGGCCAACGTCCTGACTTTC.

This clonotype was counted between two and nine times. The chain combines TRBV27 with TRBJ2-2, with D perhaps assigned TRBD1 or TRBD2 (6 bases each). Germline CDR1 MNHEY, CDR2 SMNVEV (reference sequence). Trimming removed 7 bases at V and 7 bases at J, with 16 bases between. The CDR3 has 14 residues. CDR3 nucleotides: TGTGCCAGCACCATCGCCGGGGGCGGCGGGGAGCTGTTTTTT. Encoded protein: CASTIAGGGGELFF.